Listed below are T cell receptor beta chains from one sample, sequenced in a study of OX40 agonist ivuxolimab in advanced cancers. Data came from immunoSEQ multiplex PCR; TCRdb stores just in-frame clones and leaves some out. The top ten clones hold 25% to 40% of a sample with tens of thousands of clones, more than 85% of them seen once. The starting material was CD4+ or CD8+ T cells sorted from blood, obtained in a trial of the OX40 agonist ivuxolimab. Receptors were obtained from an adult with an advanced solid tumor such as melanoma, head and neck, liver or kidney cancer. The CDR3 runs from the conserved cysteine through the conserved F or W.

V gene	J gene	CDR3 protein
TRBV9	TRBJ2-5	CASSVVGGRETQYF
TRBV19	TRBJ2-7	CASGQNYEQYF
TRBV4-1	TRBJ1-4	CASSQAPGQPNEKLFF
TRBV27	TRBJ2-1	CASSLGELIRGTPETYNEQFF
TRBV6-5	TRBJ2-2	CASSYEGRTGELFF
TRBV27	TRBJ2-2	CASSAGTTTGELFF
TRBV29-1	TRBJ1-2	CSATGTNYGYTF
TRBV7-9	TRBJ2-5	CASSPKTPRETQYF
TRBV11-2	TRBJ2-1	CASSTLAGGGNEQFF
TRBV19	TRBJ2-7	CASSVTSGNHEQYF
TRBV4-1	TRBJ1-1	CASSQATVVQGVPTEAFF
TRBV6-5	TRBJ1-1	CASSYGGDTEAFF
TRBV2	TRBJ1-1	CASSDQLPGQKNTEAFF
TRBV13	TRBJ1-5	CASSIGLPGSGQPQHF
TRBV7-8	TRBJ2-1	CASRQNNEQFF
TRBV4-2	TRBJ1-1	CASSQDWMSPGTEAFF
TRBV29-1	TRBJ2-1	CSAAGGQLYNEQFF
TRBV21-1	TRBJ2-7	CASSKVGGLGNF
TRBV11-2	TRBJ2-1	CASRLGSYNEQFF
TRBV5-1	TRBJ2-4	CASSSYPGTGVNIQYF
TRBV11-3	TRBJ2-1	CASSPGGGTSGYNEQFF
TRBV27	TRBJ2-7	CASSLGRQGEQYF
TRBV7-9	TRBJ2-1	CASSKEGYEQFF
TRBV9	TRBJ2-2	CASSSQQGTDTGELFF
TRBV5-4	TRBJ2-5	CASSLEGNVETQYF